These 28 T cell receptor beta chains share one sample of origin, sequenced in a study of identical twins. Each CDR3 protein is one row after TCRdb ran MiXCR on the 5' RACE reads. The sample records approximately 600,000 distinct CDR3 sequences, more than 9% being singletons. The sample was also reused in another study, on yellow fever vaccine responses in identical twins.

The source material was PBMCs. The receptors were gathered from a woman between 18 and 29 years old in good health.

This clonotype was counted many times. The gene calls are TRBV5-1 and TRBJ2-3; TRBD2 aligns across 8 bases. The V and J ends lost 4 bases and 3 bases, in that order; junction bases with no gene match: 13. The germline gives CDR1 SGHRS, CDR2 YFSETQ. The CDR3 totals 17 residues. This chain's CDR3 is CASSRSGGLVKTDTQYF. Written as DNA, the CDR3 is TGCGCCAGCAGCCGCTCCGGGGGACTAGTTAAGACAGATACGCAGTATTTT.

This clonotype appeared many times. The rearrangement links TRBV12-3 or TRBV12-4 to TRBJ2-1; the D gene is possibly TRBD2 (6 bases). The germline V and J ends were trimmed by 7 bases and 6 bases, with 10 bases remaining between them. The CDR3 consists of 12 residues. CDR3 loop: CASTVGGNEQFF. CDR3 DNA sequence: TGTGCCAGCACCGTGGGGGGCAATGAGCAGTTCTTC.

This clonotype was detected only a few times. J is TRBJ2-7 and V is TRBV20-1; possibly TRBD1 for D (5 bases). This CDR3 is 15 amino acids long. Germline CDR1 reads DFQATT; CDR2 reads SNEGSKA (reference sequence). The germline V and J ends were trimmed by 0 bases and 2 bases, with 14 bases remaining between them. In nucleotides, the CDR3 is TGCAGTGCTAGAGATCGACAGATTGTAACCTACGAGCAGTACTTC. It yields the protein CSARDRQIVTYEQYF.

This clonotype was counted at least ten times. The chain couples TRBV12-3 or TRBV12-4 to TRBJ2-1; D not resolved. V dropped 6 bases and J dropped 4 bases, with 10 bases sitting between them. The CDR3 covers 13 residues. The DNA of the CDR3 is TGTGCCAGCAGCCCATCCCCTTACAATGAGCAGTTCTTC. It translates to CASSPSPYNEQFF.

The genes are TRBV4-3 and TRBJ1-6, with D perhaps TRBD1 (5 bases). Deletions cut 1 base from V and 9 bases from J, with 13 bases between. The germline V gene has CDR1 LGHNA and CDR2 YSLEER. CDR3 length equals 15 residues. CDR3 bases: TGCGCCAGCAGCCAAGGGCGCAGGGAAGGTTCACCCCTCCACTTT. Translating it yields CASSQGRREGSPLHF.

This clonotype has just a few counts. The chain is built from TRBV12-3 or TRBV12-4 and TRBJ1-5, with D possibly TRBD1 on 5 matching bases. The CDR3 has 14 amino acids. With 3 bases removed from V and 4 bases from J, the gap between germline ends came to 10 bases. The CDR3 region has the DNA TGTGCCAGCAGTTTTCTGGGACCGAATCAGCCCCAGCATTTT. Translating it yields CASSFLGPNQPQHF.

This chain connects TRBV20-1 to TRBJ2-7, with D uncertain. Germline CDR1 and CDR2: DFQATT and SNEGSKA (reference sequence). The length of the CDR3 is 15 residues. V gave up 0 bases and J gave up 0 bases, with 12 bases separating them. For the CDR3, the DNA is TGCAGTGCTAGAGACCGAGCCTATCCCTCCTACGAGCAGTACTTC. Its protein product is CSARDRAYPSYEQYF.

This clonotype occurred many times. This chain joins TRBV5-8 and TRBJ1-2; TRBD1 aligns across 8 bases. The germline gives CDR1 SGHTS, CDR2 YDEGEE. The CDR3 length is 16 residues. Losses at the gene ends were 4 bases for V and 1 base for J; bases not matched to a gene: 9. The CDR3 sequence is CASSRGSRGLNYGYTF. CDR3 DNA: TGTGCCAGCAGCCGCGGCAGCAGGGGGCTTAACTATGGCTACACCTTC.

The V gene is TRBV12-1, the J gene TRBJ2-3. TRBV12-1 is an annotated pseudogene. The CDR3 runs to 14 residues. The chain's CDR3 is CAPTAVPSTDTQYF. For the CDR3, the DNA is TGTGCCCCTACAGCGGTGCCTAGCACAGATACGCAGTATTTT.

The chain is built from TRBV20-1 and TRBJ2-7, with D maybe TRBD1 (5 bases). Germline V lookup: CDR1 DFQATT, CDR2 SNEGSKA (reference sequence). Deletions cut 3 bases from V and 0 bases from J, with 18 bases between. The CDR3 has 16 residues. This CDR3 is CSASFSVVQGSYEQYF. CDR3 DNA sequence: TGCAGTGCTAGCTTTTCTGTGGTGCAGGGCTCCTACGAGCAGTACTTC.

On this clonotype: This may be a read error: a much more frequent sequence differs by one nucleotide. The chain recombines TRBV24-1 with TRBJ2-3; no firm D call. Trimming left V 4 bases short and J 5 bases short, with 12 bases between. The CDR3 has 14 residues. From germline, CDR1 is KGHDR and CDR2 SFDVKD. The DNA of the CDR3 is TGTGCCACCAGTGACGGGCCAGGCGAAGATACGCAGTATTTT. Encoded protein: CATSDGPGEDTQYF.

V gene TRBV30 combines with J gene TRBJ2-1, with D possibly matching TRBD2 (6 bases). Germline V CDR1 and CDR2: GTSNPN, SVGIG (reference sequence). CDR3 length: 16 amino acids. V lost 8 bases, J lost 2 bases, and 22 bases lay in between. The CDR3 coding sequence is TGTGCCCCAATATACGGGAGAGTTATCACCTACAATGAGCAGTTCTTC. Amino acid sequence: CAPIYGRVITYNEQFF.

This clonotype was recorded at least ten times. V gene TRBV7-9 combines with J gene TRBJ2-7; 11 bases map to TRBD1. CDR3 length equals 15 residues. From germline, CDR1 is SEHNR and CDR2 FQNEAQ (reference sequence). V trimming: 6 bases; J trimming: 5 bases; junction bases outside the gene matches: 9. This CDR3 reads CASSPRGQGVDEQYF. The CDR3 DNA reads TGTGCCAGCAGTCCACGGGGACAGGGGGTGGACGAGCAGTACTTC. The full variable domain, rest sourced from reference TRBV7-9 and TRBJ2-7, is DTGVSQNPRHKITKRGQNVTFRCDPISEHNRLYWYRQTLGQGPEFLTYFQNEAQLEKSRLLSDRFSAERPKGSFSTLEIQRTEQGDSAMYLCASSPRGQGVDEQYFGPGTRLTVT.

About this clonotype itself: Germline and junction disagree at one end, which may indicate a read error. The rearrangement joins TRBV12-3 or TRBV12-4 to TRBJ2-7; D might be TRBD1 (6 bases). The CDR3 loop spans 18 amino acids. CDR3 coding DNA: TGTGCCTGCAGCCTCCCTTCGGACAGACCCGGCCATATACTTGAGCAGTACTTC. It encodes CACSLPSDRPGHILEQYF.

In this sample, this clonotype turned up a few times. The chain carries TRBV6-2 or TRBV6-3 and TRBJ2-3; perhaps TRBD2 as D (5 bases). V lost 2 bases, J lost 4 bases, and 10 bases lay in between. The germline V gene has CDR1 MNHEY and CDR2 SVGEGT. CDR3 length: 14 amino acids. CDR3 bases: TGTGCCAGCAGTTACGTTCTAGCAGCAGATACGCAGTATTTT. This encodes CASSYVLAADTQYF.

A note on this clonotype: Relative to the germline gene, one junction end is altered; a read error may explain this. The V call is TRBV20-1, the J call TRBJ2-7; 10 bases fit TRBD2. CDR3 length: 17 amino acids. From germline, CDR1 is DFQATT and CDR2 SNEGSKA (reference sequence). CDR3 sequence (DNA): TGCTGTGCCGAACCCAGCGGGAGGGCCCTCACCTCCTACGAGCAGTACTTC. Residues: CCAEPSGRALTSYEQYF.

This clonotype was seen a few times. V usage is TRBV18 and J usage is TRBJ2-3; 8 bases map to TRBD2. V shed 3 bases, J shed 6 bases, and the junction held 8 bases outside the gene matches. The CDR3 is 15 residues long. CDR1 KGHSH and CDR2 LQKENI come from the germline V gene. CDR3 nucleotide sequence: TGTGCCAGCTCACCTGATCAGCGGGGGTACGATACGCAGTATTTT. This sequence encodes CASSPDQRGYDTQYF.

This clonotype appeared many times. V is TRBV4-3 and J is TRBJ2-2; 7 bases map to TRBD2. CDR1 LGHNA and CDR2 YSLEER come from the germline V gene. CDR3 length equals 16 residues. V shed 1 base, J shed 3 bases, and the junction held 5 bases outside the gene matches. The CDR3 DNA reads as TGCGCCAGCAGCCAAGTCTGGCGGGAGTACACCGGGGAGCTGTTTTTT. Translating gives CASSQVWREYTGELFF.

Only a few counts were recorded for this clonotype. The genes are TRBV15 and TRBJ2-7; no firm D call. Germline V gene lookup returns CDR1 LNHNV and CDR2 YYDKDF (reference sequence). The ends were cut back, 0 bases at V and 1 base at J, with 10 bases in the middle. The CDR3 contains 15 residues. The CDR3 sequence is CATSRERSVSYEQYF. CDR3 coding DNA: TGTGCCACCAGCAGAGAAAGGAGCGTTTCCTACGAGCAGTACTTC.

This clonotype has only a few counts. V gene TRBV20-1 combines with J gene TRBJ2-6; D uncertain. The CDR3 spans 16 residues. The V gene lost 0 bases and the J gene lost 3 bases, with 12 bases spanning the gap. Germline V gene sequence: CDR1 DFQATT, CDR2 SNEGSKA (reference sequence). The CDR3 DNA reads TGCAGTGCTAGAGACGCAGGACGCGGTGGGGCCAACGTCCTGACTTTC. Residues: CSARDAGRGGANVLTF.

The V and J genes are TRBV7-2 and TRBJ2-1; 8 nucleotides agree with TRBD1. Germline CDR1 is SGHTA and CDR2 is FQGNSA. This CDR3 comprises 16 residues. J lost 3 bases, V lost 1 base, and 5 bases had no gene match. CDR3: CASSLGGTGNYNEQFF. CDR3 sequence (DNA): TGTGCCAGCAGCTTAGGCGGGACAGGTAACTACAATGAGCAGTTCTTC.

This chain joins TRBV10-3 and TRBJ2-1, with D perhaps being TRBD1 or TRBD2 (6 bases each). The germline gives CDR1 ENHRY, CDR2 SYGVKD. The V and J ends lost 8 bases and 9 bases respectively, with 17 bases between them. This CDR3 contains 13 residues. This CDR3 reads CAIGGGDLGEQFF. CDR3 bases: TGTGCCATCGGGGGCGGGGACCTAGGTGAGCAGTTCTTC.

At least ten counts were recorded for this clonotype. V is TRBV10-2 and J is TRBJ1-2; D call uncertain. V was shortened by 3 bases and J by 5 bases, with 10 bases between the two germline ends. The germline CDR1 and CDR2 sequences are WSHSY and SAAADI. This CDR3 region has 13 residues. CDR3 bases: TGCGCCAGCAGTGATTCCGGGATTTATGGCTACACCTTC. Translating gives CASSDSGIYGYTF.

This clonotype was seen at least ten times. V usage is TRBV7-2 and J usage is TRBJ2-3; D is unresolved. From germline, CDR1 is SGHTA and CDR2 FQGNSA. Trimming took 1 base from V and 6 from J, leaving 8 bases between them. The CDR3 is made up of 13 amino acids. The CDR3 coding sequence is TGTGCCAGCAGCTTAGTAAGTGCGGATACGCAGTATTTT. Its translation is CASSLVSADTQYF. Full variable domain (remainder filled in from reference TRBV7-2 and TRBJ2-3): GAGVSQSPSNKVTEKGKDVELRCDPISGHTALYWYRQSLGQGLEFLIYFQGNSAPDKSGLPSDRFSAERTGGSVSTLTIQRTQQEDSAVYLCASSLVSADTQYFGPGTRLTVL.

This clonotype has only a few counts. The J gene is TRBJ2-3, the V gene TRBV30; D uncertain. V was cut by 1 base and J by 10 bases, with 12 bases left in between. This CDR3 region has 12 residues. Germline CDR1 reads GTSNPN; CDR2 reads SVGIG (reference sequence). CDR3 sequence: CAWSGGSLPQYF. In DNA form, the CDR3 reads TGTGCCTGGAGTGGGGGTTCCCTCCCGCAGTATTTT.

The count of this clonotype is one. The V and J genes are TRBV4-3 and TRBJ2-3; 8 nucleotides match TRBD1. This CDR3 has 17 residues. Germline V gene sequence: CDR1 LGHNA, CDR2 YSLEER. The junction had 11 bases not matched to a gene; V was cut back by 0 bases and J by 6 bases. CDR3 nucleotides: TGCGCCAGCAGCCAAGAGGGCACAGGGGGAGTCACGGATACGCAGTATTTT. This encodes CASSQEGTGGVTDTQYF.

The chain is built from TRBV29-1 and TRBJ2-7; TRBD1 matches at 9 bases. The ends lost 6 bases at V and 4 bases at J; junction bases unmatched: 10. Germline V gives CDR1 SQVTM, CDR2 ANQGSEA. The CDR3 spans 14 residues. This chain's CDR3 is CSVDTGTGSYEQYF. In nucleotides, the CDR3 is TGCAGCGTGGATACCGGGACAGGGTCGTACGAGCAGTACTTC.

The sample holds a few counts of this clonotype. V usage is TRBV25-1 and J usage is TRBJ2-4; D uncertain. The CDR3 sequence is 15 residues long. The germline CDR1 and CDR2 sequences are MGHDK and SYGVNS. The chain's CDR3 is CVQHLGGRAKNIQYF. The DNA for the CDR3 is TGTGTCCAGCACCTGGGTGGAAGGGCCAAAAACATTCAGTACTTC.